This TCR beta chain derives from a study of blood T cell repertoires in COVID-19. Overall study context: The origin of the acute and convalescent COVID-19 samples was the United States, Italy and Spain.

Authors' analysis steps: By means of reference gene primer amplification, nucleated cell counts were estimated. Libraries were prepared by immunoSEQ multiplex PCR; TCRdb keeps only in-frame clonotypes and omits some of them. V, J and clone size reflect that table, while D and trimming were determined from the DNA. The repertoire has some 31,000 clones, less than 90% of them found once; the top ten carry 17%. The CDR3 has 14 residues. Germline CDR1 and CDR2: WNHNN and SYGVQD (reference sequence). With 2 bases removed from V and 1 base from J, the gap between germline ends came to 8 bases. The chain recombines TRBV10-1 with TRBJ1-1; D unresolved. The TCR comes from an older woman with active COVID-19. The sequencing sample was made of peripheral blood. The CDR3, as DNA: TGCGCCAGCAGTGAGAATCCAGAGAACACTGAAGCTTTCTTT. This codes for CASSENPENTEAFF.